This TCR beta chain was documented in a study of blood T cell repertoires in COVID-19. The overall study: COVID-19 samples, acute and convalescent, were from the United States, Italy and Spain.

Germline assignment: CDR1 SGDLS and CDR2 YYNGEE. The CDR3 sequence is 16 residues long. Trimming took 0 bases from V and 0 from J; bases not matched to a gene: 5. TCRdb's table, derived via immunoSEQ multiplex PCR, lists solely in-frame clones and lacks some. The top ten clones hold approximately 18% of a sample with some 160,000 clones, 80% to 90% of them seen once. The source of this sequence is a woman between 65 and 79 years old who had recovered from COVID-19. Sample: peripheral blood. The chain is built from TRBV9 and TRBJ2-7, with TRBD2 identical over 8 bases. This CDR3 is CASSVGGGGPSYEQYF. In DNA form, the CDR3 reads TGTGCCAGCAGCGTAGGTGGCGGGGGGCCCTCCTACGAGCAGTACTTC.